The count of the clone carrying this T cell receptor beta chain is one. Its specificity is unknown. Treatment noted: approximately 10-day PBMC culture with coronavirus spike peptide pools or control peptides (ViraFEST assay). The sample belongs to a study of vaccination and CD4 T cells after COVID-19. The Oncomine TCR Beta short-read assay generated sequence data from the DNA of cultured CD4+ T cells. From the PCR reads, TCRdb called clonotypes with MiXCR, one entry per CDR3 protein. There are about 15,000 distinct CDR3 sequences in the sample; about 48% occur only once, and roughly an eighth lies in the top ten. Trimming took 4 bases from V and 3 from J; bases not matched to a gene: 6. The CDR3 covers 15 residues. Germline assignment: CDR1 DFQATT and CDR2 SNEGSKA (reference sequence).

The source of this sequence is a human donor who had recovered from COVID-19. V is TRBV20-1 and J is TRBJ1-3; 10 positions agree with TRBD1. The sample consisted of CD4+ T cells from blood, cultured in vitro. The CDR3 DNA reads as TGCAGTGCTACACCCGGGACAGGGGTTGGAAACACCATATATTTT. Amino acids: CSATPGTGVGNTIYF.